These 30 T cell receptor beta chains originate from one sample sequenced in a study of cytomegalovirus exposure and HLA in healthy donors. The PCR used 60 Vbeta and 13 Jbeta primers. Profiled with immunoSEQ multiplex PCR; TCRdb holds only in-frame clones, not every one. This table has about 59,000 clones, roughly 80% appearing once. The specimen sequenced was PBMCs. The receptors originated from a woman in her thirties or forties in good health and CMV-seronegative.

The sample holds a few counts of this clone. The chain is built from TRBV7-9 and TRBJ1-1; D remains unclear. The CDR3 loop spans 12 amino acids. CDR1 is SEHNR, CDR2 FQNEAQ, per germline (reference sequence). V dropped 3 bases and J dropped 7 bases, with 9 bases sitting between them. Here the CDR3 reads CASSLNFYEAFF. The CDR3 DNA is TGTGCCAGCAGCTTGAATTTCTATGAAGCTTTCTTT. Full variable domain (outside the CDR3, taken from reference TRBV7-9 and TRBJ1-1): DTGVSQNPRHKITKRGQNVTFRCDPISEHNRLYWYRQTLGQGPEFLTYFQNEAQLEKSRLLSDRFSAERPKGSFSTLEIQRTEQGDSAMYLCASSLNFYEAFFGQGTRLTVV.

The rearrangement links TRBV28 to TRBJ2-4; TRBD2 matches 9 bases. CDR1 MDHEN and CDR2 SYDVKM come from the germline V gene. The CDR3 is 14 residues long. Trimming cost V 9 bases and J 3 bases; bases outside gene matches: 6. The CDR3 region is CASSGRRGKNIQYF. The CDR3 DNA reads as TGTGCCAGTAGCGGGAGAAGGGGCAAAAACATTCAGTACTTC.

This chain connects TRBV28 to TRBJ1-1, with D unresolved. V was clipped by 8 bases and J by 0 bases, with 10 bases between them. The CDR3 has 13 amino acids. CDR1 and CDR2 from the germline V gene are MDHEN and SYDVKM. CDR3 nucleotide sequence: TGTGCCAGCCCTACGCCCTTGAACACTGAAGCTTTCTTT. This translates into CASPTPLNTEAFF.

The chain couples TRBV13 to TRBJ1-5, with a tentative D call TRBD1 (6 bases). The CDR3 spans 15 residues. Between the trimmed V and J ends, which lost 0 bases and 4 bases, there was a span of 10 bases. Germline CDR1 PRHDT, CDR2 FYEKMQ (reference sequence). In nucleotides, the CDR3 is TGTGCCAGCAGCTTAGGAACAGGGCGGAATCAGCCCCAGCATTTT. Protein product: CASSLGTGRNQPQHF.

The V gene is TRBV28, the J gene TRBJ1-5; D is perhaps TRBD1 (5 bases). Trimming removed 0 bases from V and 0 bases from J, with 12 bases in between. The CDR3 is 17 amino acids. In germline, CDR1 is MDHEN, CDR2 SYDVKM. CDR3 region: CASSLWGGRHSNQPQHF. In nucleotides, the CDR3 is TGTGCCAGCAGTTTATGGGGGGGGAGACATAGCAATCAGCCCCAGCATTTT.

The genes are TRBV27 and TRBJ2-2, with D possibly matching TRBD1 (6 bases). The V end was cut by 3 bases, the J end by 1 base, with 9 bases between. The germline V gene has CDR1 MNHEY and CDR2 SMNVEV (reference sequence). This CDR3 contains 15 residues. CDR3 bases: TGTGCCAGCAGTTTCGGGACAAGGAACACCGGGGAGCTGTTTTTT. It translates to CASSFGTRNTGELFF.

The chain combines TRBV5-8 with TRBJ2-5; 10 bases agree with TRBD2. After removal of 4 bases from V and 4 bases from J, the junction contained 7 bases not matched to a gene. CDR1 SGHTS and CDR2 YDEGEE come from the germline V gene. The length of the CDR3 is 15 residues. CDR3 amino acids: CASSPGTSATETQYF. In DNA, the CDR3 is TGTGCCAGCAGCCCGGGGACTAGCGCAACAGAGACCCAGTACTTC.

V gene TRBV5-1 combines with J gene TRBJ2-5; TRBD2 aligns across 11 bases. The V segment lost 1 base and the J segment 5 bases; nucleotides outside the gene matches: 1. CDR3 size: 14 residues. CDR1 and CDR2 from the germline V gene are SGHRS and YFSETQ. CDR3 sequence reads: CASSLSSGGETQYF. DNA of the CDR3: TGCGCCAGCAGCTTGTCTAGCGGGGGGGAGACCCAGTACTTC.

The V gene is TRBV6-5, the J gene TRBJ2-1; D not certain. Between the trimmed V and J ends, which lost 8 bases and 10 bases, there was a span of 12 bases. The V gene's germline CDR1 is MNHEY and CDR2 SVGAGI. This CDR3 region has 11 residues. This chain's CDR3 is CASALGREQFF. The CDR3 nucleotides are TGTGCCAGCGCGCTGGGCAGGGAGCAGTTCTTC.

This clone showed up just once. This rearrangement joins TRBV2 to TRBJ2-2, with TRBD2 matching over 14 bases. The CDR3 totals 16 residues. The junction had 4 bases not matched to a gene; V was cut back by 6 bases and J by 4 bases. Germline V CDR1 and CDR2: SNHLY, FYNNEI. The CDR3: CASRRLAGGGTGELFF. CDR3 bases: TGTGCCAGCAGAAGACTAGCGGGAGGGGGCACCGGGGAGCTGTTTTTT.

This clone came up a few times. CDR3 sequence: CASSQRRLAGVYYNEQFF. For the CDR3, the DNA is TGCGCCAGCAGCCAACGGAGACTAGCGGGAGTTTATTACAATGAGCAGTTCTTC. The rearrangement uses TRBV4-1 and TRBJ2-1, with 12 nucleotides matching TRBD2. Per germline, CDR1 MGHRA and CDR2 YSYEKL. The V gene end was trimmed by 2 bases and the J gene end by 4 bases; junction bases not matched to a gene: 9. This CDR3 is 18 amino acids long.

This chain joins TRBV11-2 and TRBJ1-2, with D possibly matching TRBD1 (6 bases). This CDR3 has 17 amino acids. V lost 0 bases to trimming and J lost 5 bases, with 19 bases between them. In germline, CDR1 is SGHAT, CDR2 FQNNGV. The CDR3 is CASSLEAQGPYYYGYTF. The CDR3 DNA sequence: TGTGCCAGCAGCTTAGAAGCCCAGGGGCCTTATTATTATGGCTACACCTTC.

The V and J genes are TRBV4-1 and TRBJ2-1; TRBD2 matches at 12 bases. This CDR3 has 17 amino acids. With 2 bases clipped from V and 12 bases from J, the junction kept 14 bases outside the gene matches. Germline CDR1 is MGHRA and CDR2 is YSYEKL. CDR3 in amino acids: CASSQPLAGGGQAWQFF. For the CDR3, the DNA is TGCGCCAGCAGCCAACCACTAGCGGGAGGCGGCCAAGCGTGGCAGTTCTTC.

The V gene is TRBV7-8, the J gene TRBJ2-1; 7 bases are a match to TRBD1. Germline loops: CDR1 SGHVS, CDR2 FQNEAQ. The CDR3 totals 13 residues. The V and J ends lost 3 bases and 7 bases, in that order; junction bases with no gene match: 3. This CDR3 is CASSFQQGNEQFF. DNA for the CDR3: TGTGCCAGCAGCTTTCAACAGGGGAATGAGCAGTTCTTC.

This clone has a handful of counts. This chain connects TRBV6-1 to TRBJ1-4, with 9 nucleotides matching TRBD1. The germline V gene has CDR1 MNHNS and CDR2 SASEGT. The CDR3 extends over 14 amino acids. The V segment lost 7 bases and the J segment 7 bases; nucleotides outside the gene matches: 7. The CDR3 DNA sequence: TGTGCCAGCAATAGACAGGGGGAGGGTGAAAAACTGTTTTTT. Its translation is CASNRQGEGEKLFF.

The DNA for the CDR3 is TGTGCCAGCAGCTGGCCCGCCGGGACAGGGACCTACGAGCAGTACTTC. It yields the protein CASSWPAGTGTYEQYF. The gene calls are TRBV7-2 and TRBJ2-7; TRBD1 aligns across 9 bases. This CDR3 has 16 amino acids. The junction had 9 bases not matched to a gene; V was cut back by 4 bases and J by 2 bases. Germline V CDR1 and CDR2: SGHTA, FQGNSA.

The J gene is TRBJ1-2, the V gene TRBV6-1; D gene unclear. V lost 3 bases, J lost 7 bases, and 12 bases lay in between. CDR1 and CDR2 from the germline V gene are MNHNS and SASEGT. The CDR3 loop spans 13 amino acids. CDR3 bases: TGTGCCAGCAGTGACCGGGGATACGGTGGCTACACCTTC. It is translated as CASSDRGYGGYTF.

This clone was seen once. This chain links TRBV4-3 with TRBJ1-2; 8 bases map to TRBD1. After removal of 3 bases from V and 7 bases from J, the junction contained 10 bases not matched to a gene. The CDR3 runs to 15 residues. Germline V lookup: CDR1 LGHNA, CDR2 YSLEER. The DNA for the CDR3 is TGCGCCAGCAGCCAGGGCCCGGGACAGGCGGCTGGCTACACCTTC. Translated: CASSQGPGQAAGYTF.

This clone has only one observation. The chain links TRBV4-3 to TRBJ2-1; 9 bases align to TRBD1. Germline-derived CDR1 and CDR2 are LGHNA and YSLEER. The junction had 2 bases not matched to a gene; V was cut back by 4 bases and J by 1 base. This CDR3 is 15 amino acids long. The CDR3, as DNA: TGCGCCAGCAGCCGCGACAGGGGGTCCTACAATGAGCAGTTCTTC. It is translated as CASSRDRGSYNEQFF.

This chain links TRBV9 with TRBJ1-3, with D hard to call. Germline CDR1 SGDLS, CDR2 YYNGEE. This CDR3 spans 16 amino acids. Trimming cost V 0 bases and J 0 bases, with 10 bases left between them. In nucleotides, the CDR3 is TGTGCCAGCAGCGTAGCAGACACGAGCTCTGGAAACACCATATATTTT. This translates into CASSVADTSSGNTIYF.

This rearrangement joins TRBV9 to TRBJ1-2, with 7 bases lining up with TRBD1. This CDR3 has 15 amino acids. Trimming took 0 bases from V and 4 from J; bases not matched to a gene: 6. Per germline, CDR1 SGDLS and CDR2 YYNGEE. CDR3 in amino acids: CASSVVGTAPYGYTF. CDR3 in DNA: TGTGCCAGCAGCGTAGTAGGGACAGCACCCTATGGCTACACCTTC.

The V gene is TRBV7-8, the J gene TRBJ2-1; D uncertain. Germline V gene lookup returns CDR1 SGHVS and CDR2 FQNEAQ. The CDR3 covers 11 residues. V was pared by 0 bases and J by 9 bases, with 3 bases between. Here the CDR3 DNA reads TGTGCCAGCAGCTTAGCCGGTGAGCAGTTCTTC. Protein product: CASSLAGEQFF.

V gene TRBV29-1 combines with J gene TRBJ2-7; a weak D match, TRBD2 (6 bases). The CDR3 has 13 amino acids. Germline V gene data show CDR1 as SQVTM and CDR2 as ANQGSEA. The V gene lost 1 base and the J gene lost 1 base, with 8 bases spanning the gap. CDR3 amino acids: CSVEGGGSYEQYF. DNA of the CDR3: TGCAGCGTTGAAGGGGGAGGTTCCTACGAGCAGTACTTC.

The chain employs TRBV11-2 and TRBJ2-3; 14 bases agree with TRBD2. The CDR3 has 16 residues. Germline V lookup: CDR1 SGHAT, CDR2 FQNNGV. V trimming: 5 bases; J trimming: 6 bases; junction bases outside the gene matches: 7. Here the CDR3 reads CASSNRLAGGPDTQYF. Here the CDR3 DNA reads TGTGCCAGCAGCAACAGACTAGCGGGAGGGCCGGATACGCAGTATTTT.

Only a few counts were recorded for this clone. The rearrangement links TRBV28 to TRBJ2-7; TRBD1 agrees at 7 bases. The CDR3 length is 17 residues. Germline CDR1 MDHEN, CDR2 SYDVKM. V was clipped by 5 bases and J by 3 bases; unmatched bases: 16. In nucleotides, the CDR3 is TGTGCCAGCAGTCCTCTACTCCCACAGGGGATGGGCTACGAGCAGTACTTC. Encoded protein: CASSPLLPQGMGYEQYF.

The V gene is TRBV28, the J gene TRBJ2-5; TRBD2 agrees at 10 bases. Losses at the gene ends were 8 bases for V and 5 bases for J; bases not matched to a gene: 8. This CDR3 region has 14 residues. The V gene's germline CDR1 is MDHEN and CDR2 SYDVKM. This CDR3 is CASGTSGILETQYF. In DNA, the CDR3 is TGTGCCAGCGGTACTAGCGGGATTTTGGAGACCCAGTACTTC.

The J gene is TRBJ2-5, the V gene TRBV30; 9 positions match TRBD2. Germline-derived CDR1 and CDR2 are GTSNPN and SVGIG (reference sequence). The J segment lost 9 bases and the V segment lost 2 bases, leaving 7 bases of the junction unmatched. The CDR3 extends over 13 amino acids. The CDR3 DNA reads as TGTGCCTGGAGTCTGCGGGAGGGGGGGCCCCAGTACTTC. This gives the protein CAWSLREGGPQYF. Full variable domain (remainder filled in from reference TRBV30 and TRBJ2-5): SQTIHQWPATLVQPVGSPLSLECTVEGTSNPNLYWYRQAAGRGLQLLFYSVGIGQISSEVPQNLSASRPQDRQFILSSKKLLLSDSGFYLCAWSLREGGPQYFGPGTRLLVL.

This clone was recorded once. The chain links TRBV27 to TRBJ2-3; 12 nucleotides align to TRBD2. With 6 bases clipped from V and 5 bases from J, the junction kept 3 bases outside the gene matches. The CDR3 is 14 amino acids. Germline V gene data show CDR1 as MNHEY and CDR2 as SMNVEV (reference sequence). The CDR3 loop reads CASRLAGGVDTQYF. The CDR3 coding sequence is TGTGCCAGCAGGCTAGCGGGAGGGGTAGATACGCAGTATTTT.

The chain carries TRBV28 and TRBJ1-4, with TRBD1 matching 10 bases. Trimming at V came to 1 base and at J to 8 bases, leaving 4 bases not matched to a gene. This CDR3 contains 15 residues. The germline V gene has CDR1 MDHEN and CDR2 SYDVKM. The CDR3 DNA reads TGTGCCAGCAGTTTATACGGGACAGGGGTAGAAAAACTGTTTTTT. Translated: CASSLYGTGVEKLFF.

This clone has just one count. The genes are TRBV18 and TRBJ2-2; the match to TRBD2 covers 8 bases. CDR1 KGHSH and CDR2 LQKENI come from the germline V gene. There are 15 residues in the CDR3. V shed 3 bases and J 4 bases; nucleotides not matched to a gene: 4. CDR3 residues: CASSPREAGTGELFF. For the CDR3, the DNA is TGTGCCAGCTCACCGCGGGAGGCGGGCACCGGGGAGCTGTTTTTT. The whole variable domain, filled in from reference TRBV18 and TRBJ2-2, reads NAGVMQNPRHLVRRRGQEARLRCSPMKGHSHVYWYRQLPEEGLKFMVYLQKENIIDESGMPKERFSAEFPKEGPSILRIQQVVRGDSAAYFCASSPREAGTGELFFGEGSRLTVL.